The 5 T cell receptor beta chains in this list originate from one sample, sequenced in a study of blood T cell repertoires in COVID-19. This table comes from immunoSEQ multiplex PCR, and its TCRdb copy is limited to in-frame clones, with some not included. The top ten hold roughly 11% of the sample, which has about 270,000 clones, 80% to 90% seen once. Specimen: peripheral blood. The receptors here all came from a woman aged 70-85 years with acute or convalescent COVID-19.

The chain combines TRBV18 with TRBJ1-1; D is possibly TRBD1 (5 bases). The CDR3 consists of 19 residues. The V and J ends lost 6 bases and 2 bases respectively, with 28 bases between them. Per germline, CDR1 KGHSH and CDR2 LQKENI. The CDR3 loop reads CASSARSQQVRVRNTEAFF. CDR3 DNA sequence: TGTGCCAGCTCCGCCCGGTCCCAACAGGTTAGAGTACGTAACACTGAAGCTTTCTTT.

The genes are TRBV5-6 and TRBJ2-2; TRBD1 agrees at 8 bases. The CDR3 consists of 16 residues. Germline V lookup: CDR1 SGHDT, CDR2 YYEEEE. V lost 1 base, J lost 5 bases, and 7 bases stayed unmatched. The CDR3 reads CASSLPTNRGTGELFF. CDR3 DNA sequence: TGTGCCAGCAGCTTGCCTACCAACAGGGGGACCGGGGAGCTGTTTTTT.

The CDR3 here is CASSQFLAGGVDTQYF. The CDR3 DNA sequence: TGTGCCAGCAGCCAATTTTTAGCGGGGGGGGTAGATACGCAGTATTTT. The gene calls are TRBV4-2 and TRBJ2-3; TRBD2 agrees at 11 bases. After removal of 2 bases from V and 5 bases from J, the junction contained 6 bases not matched to a gene. Looked up from germline, CDR1 is LGHNA and CDR2 is YNFKEQ. This CDR3 has 16 amino acids.

V is TRBV12-5 and J is TRBJ2-6; TRBD1 matches 7 bases. The germline V gene encodes CDR1 LGHNT and CDR2 FRNRAP. The trim removed 0 bases at V and 1 base at J, leaving 0 bases unmatched. This CDR3 region has 16 residues. The CDR3 spells CASGLVQGSGANVLTF. CDR3 coding DNA: TGTGCTAGTGGTTTGGTACAGGGGTCTGGGGCCAACGTCCTGACTTTC.

V is TRBV27 and J is TRBJ1-3; TRBD1 might be the D (6 bases). The length of the CDR3 is 15 residues. The V and J ends lost 6 bases and 0 bases respectively, with 12 bases between them. Germline V CDR1 and CDR2: MNHEY, SMNVEV (reference sequence). Here the CDR3 reads CASRPQGRSGNTIYF. The CDR3 DNA reads TGTGCCAGCAGACCACAGGGTCGCTCTGGAAACACCATATATTTT.